The 13 T cell receptor beta chains given below trace back to one sample, sequenced in a study of control samples from healthy donors and cancer patients. Assay: immunoSEQ multiplex PCR; the TCRdb copy retains only in-frame clones and omits some. Of 190,000 or so clones in the sample, about 93% are singletons; the top ten hold almost 1.5%. What was sequenced was blood. The receptors were gathered from a man between 18 and 35 years old in good health.

This clone was seen more than once but under ten times. The chain combines TRBV7-9 with TRBJ2-7; a weak D match, TRBD2 (5 bases). V dropped 3 bases and J dropped 9 bases, with 18 bases sitting between them. The CDR3 spans 14 residues. The germline CDR1 and CDR2 sequences are SEHNR and FQNEAQ (reference sequence). CDR3 DNA: TGTGCCAGCAGCTTCTTACTAGAGACCTCGGCGCAGTACTTC. Translating gives CASSFLLETSAQYF.

The rearrangement uses TRBV19 and TRBJ1-2; 7 positions match TRBD1. This CDR3 is built from 16 residues. Germline V gives CDR1 LNHDA, CDR2 SQIVND (reference sequence). Trimming cost V 4 bases and J 3 bases; bases outside gene matches: 11. CDR3 loop: CASSTLPGTVDYGYTF. CDR3 sequence (DNA): TGTGCCAGTAGTACTTTGCCCGGGACAGTAGACTATGGCTACACCTTC.

This clone was counted a single time. V usage is TRBV15 and J usage is TRBJ2-1, with 8 bases lining up with TRBD1. Germline lookup yields CDR1 LNHNV and CDR2 YYDKDF (reference sequence). After removal of 3 bases from V and 4 bases from J, the junction contained 5 bases not matched to a gene. The CDR3 runs 15 residues. CDR3 protein: CATSRPQGAYNEQFF. CDR3 nucleotides: TGTGCCACCAGCAGGCCGCAGGGGGCATACAATGAGCAGTTCTTC.

The chain has TRBV15 and TRBJ1-4; D gene uncertain. CDR3 length: 14 residues. CDR1 LNHNV and CDR2 YYDKDF come from the germline V gene (reference sequence). Trimming cost V 3 bases and J 4 bases, with 9 bases left between them. CDR3 loop: CATSREGFNEKLFF. DNA of the CDR3: TGTGCCACCAGCAGGGAAGGTTTTAATGAAAAACTGTTTTTT.

This sequence joins TRBV2 and TRBJ2-6; D is unclear. With 8 bases removed from V and 4 bases from J, the gap between germline ends came to 15 bases. Germline-derived CDR1 and CDR2 are SNHLY and FYNNEI. The CDR3 has 15 amino acids. The CDR3 loop is CASYTFPSGANVLTF. The CDR3 DNA follows: TGTGCCAGCTATACCTTTCCCTCCGGGGCCAACGTCCTGACTTTC.

The chain carries TRBV14 and TRBJ2-1, with a possible D match to TRBD1 (6 bases). This CDR3 has 16 residues. V lost 4 bases and J 4 bases, leaving 17 bases between the germline ends. The germline gives CDR1 SGHDN, CDR2 FVKESK. The CDR3 DNA reads as TGTGCCAGCAGCCTTGAAACAGGGTACAATTACAATGAGCAGTTCTTC. This sequence encodes CASSLETGYNYNEQFF. Full variable domain (outside the CDR3, taken from reference TRBV14 and TRBJ2-1): EAGVTQFPSHSVIEKGQTVTLRCDPISGHDNLYWYRRVMGKEIKFLLHFVKESKQDESGMPNNRFLAERTGGTYSTLKVQPAELEDSGVYFCASSLETGYNYNEQFFGPGTRLTVL.

The rearrangement joins TRBV18 to TRBJ2-1; TRBD2 matches 11 bases. The CDR3 sequence is 17 residues long. The V gene end was trimmed by 0 bases and the J gene end by 5 bases; junction bases not matched to a gene: 6. Germline CDR1 and CDR2: KGHSH and LQKENI. The CDR3 nucleotides are TGTGCCAGCTCACCACCGATAGCGGGGGGGCCCCACAATGAGCAGTTCTTC. It encodes CASSPPIAGGPHNEQFF. The whole variable domain, remainder taken from reference TRBV18 and TRBJ2-1, is NAGVMQNPRHLVRRRGQEARLRCSPMKGHSHVYWYRQLPEEGLKFMVYLQKENIIDESGMPKERFSAEFPKEGPSILRIQQVVRGDSAAYFCASSPPIAGGPHNEQFFGPGTRLTVL.

The chain has TRBV27 and TRBJ1-6; the D gene is possibly TRBD1 (6 bases). CDR1 is MNHEY and CDR2 is SMNVEV in the germline V gene (reference sequence). This CDR3 region has 13 residues. With 9 bases removed from V and 7 bases from J, the gap between germline ends came to 13 bases. CDR3 coding DNA: TGTGCCAGTACTACAGGGAAAAATTCACCCCTCCACTTT. Its protein product is CASTTGKNSPLHF.

Concerning this clone: Other nucleotide sequences from this sample produce the same CDR3. The chain is built from TRBV3-1 (or the pseudogene TRBV3-2) and TRBJ1-1; unclear D gene. The length of the CDR3 is 13 residues. The germline V gene encodes CDR1 LGHDT and CDR2 YNNKEL (reference sequence). V shed 4 bases and J shed 1 base, with 7 bases lying between them. The DNA of the CDR3 is TGTGCCAGCAGCCTTAGCGCGAACACTGAAGCTTTCTTT. Translating gives CASSLSANTEAFF.

The genes are TRBV7-8 and TRBJ2-7, with D unresolved. Looked up from germline, CDR1 is SGHVS and CDR2 is FQNEAQ. The CDR3 is 15 amino acids. V was shortened by 1 base and J by 3 bases, with 13 bases between the two germline ends. The chain's CDR3 is CASSLGVSRFYEQYF. In nucleotides, the CDR3 is TGTGCCAGCAGCTTAGGAGTTAGTAGATTCTACGAGCAGTACTTC.

This clone was observed once. V usage is TRBV5-1 and J usage is TRBJ1-2, with D perhaps TRBD1 (5 bases). The CDR3 runs 14 residues. Trimming removed 1 base at V and 4 bases at J, with 11 bases between. The V gene's germline CDR1 is SGHRS and CDR2 YFSETQ. CDR3: CASSLFAGIYGYTF. CDR3 sequence (DNA): TGCGCCAGCAGCTTGTTCGCAGGGATCTATGGCTACACCTTC. Supplemented by reference TRBV5-1 and TRBJ1-2, the full variable domain reads KAGVTQTPRYLIKTRGQQVTLSCSPISGHRSVSWYQQTPGQGLQFLFEYFSETQRNKGNFPGRFSGRQFSNSRSEMNVSTLELGDSALYLCASSLFAGIYGYTFGSGTRLTVV.

V usage is TRBV5-1 and J usage is TRBJ2-2, with D possibly TRBD1 on 6 matching bases. The CDR3 runs to 16 residues. Germline loops: CDR1 SGHRS, CDR2 YFSETQ. The ends were cut back, 4 bases at V and 1 base at J, with 14 bases in the middle. DNA for the CDR3: TGCGCCAGCAGCCCGGGACAAAACTTGAACACCGGGGAGCTGTTTTTT. Protein sequence: CASSPGQNLNTGELFF.

The chain combines TRBV18 with TRBJ1-1; D is perhaps TRBD1 (5 bases). With 6 bases removed from V and 1 base from J, the gap between germline ends came to 18 bases. The germline CDR1 and CDR2 sequences are KGHSH and LQKENI. CDR3 length: 16 residues. CDR3: CASSATGGTGNTEAFF. DNA of the CDR3: TGTGCCAGCTCGGCGACCGGGGGGACGGGGAACACTGAAGCTTTCTTT.